This T cell receptor (beta chain) was sequenced in a study of T cells in Graves' hyperthyroidism and ophthalmopathy. Whole-study findings and limits: Classification by a 13 V-J model distinguished ophthalmopathy from stable hyperthyroidism.

Clinical Activity Scores of at least 3, NOSPECS grades of at least 4 and durations under 3 months characterized ophthalmopathy patients. There are many counts of this clonotype. Antigen specificity is unknown. Trimming took 0 bases from V and 3 from J; bases not matched to a gene: 5. Looked up from germline, CDR1 is LGHNA and CDR2 is YNFKEQ. The CDR3 spans 16 residues. Amplified TCR beta CDR3 regions came from RNA transcripts. First-round RT-PCR of the TCR CDR3 relied on the HTBI primer set. TCRdb recomputed calls from the multiplex PCR reads with MiXCR, one row per CDR3 protein. There are approximately 610,000 distinct CDR3 sequences in the sample; roughly 15% occur only once, and about 4% lies in the top ten.

Sequenced sample: blood. The chain carries TRBV4-2 and TRBJ2-7; 10 bases match TRBD2. The sequence came from a woman between 40 and 55 years old with Graves' ophthalmopathy. CDR3 residues: CASSQDGTSASYEQYF. The CDR3 DNA reads as TGTGCCAGCAGCCAAGATGGGACTAGCGCAAGCTACGAGCAGTACTTC.